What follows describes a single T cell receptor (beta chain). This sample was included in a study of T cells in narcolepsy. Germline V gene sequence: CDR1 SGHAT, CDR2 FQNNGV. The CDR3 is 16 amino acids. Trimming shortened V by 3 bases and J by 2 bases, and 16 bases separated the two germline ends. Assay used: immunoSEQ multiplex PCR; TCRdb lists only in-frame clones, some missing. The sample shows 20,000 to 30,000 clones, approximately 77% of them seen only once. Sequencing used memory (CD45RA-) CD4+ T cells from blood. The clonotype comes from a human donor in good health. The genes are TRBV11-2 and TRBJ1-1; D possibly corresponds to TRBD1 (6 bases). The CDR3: CASSFFRGSKNTEAFF. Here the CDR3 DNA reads TGTGCCAGCAGCTTTTTCAGGGGATCCAAAAACACTGAAGCTTTCTTT.